This T cell receptor (beta chain) was sequenced in a study of CD8 T cells in ankylosing spondylitis. Findings and caveats of the study: Ankylosing spondylitis blood appeared to carry a characteristic TCR beta motif of roughly 8 highly homologous variants.

A remark on this clonotype: Its cognate antigen is unknown.

With molecular barcodes, quantitative 5'-RACE was used to make the TCR beta libraries. TCRdb itself ran the 5' RACE reads through MiXCR, one entry per CDR3 protein. The sample carries about 360,000 distinct CDR3 sequences, 20% to 25% recorded once. Material: blood, either unsorted or a sorted T cell fraction (not recorded which). The TCR originated in a male donor with ankylosing spondylitis or in good health (not recorded which).

The CDR3 bases are TGCGCCAGCAGCTGGAAACAGGGGACCTACGAGCAGTACTTC. Protein product: CASSWKQGTYEQYF. The chain has TRBV5-1 and TRBJ2-7, with 7 bases aligning to TRBD1. The V segment lost 3 bases and the J segment 2 bases; nucleotides outside the gene matches: 5. From germline, CDR1 is SGHRS and CDR2 YFSETQ. The CDR3 length is 14 residues.